This passage covers 28 T cell receptor beta chains from one sample sequenced in a study of blood T cell repertoires in COVID-19. Using immunoSEQ multiplex PCR, the repertoire was profiled, and TCRdb retains in-frame clones only, with some absent. Of roughly 120,000 clones listed, around 85% are singletons. The sequencing input was peripheral blood. Receptor source: a woman aged 55-70 years with COVID-19, enrolled during active disease.

This clone appeared a few times. This chain links TRBV4-1 with TRBJ2-7; no reliable D call. V shed 1 base and J shed 5 bases, with 6 bases lying between them. The CDR3 runs 12 residues. CDR1 MGHRA and CDR2 YSYEKL come from the germline V gene. The CDR3 loop reads CASSQGQNEQYF. CDR3 DNA sequence: TGCGCCAGCAGCCAAGGGCAGAACGAGCAGTACTTC.

V and J are TRBV7-9 and TRBJ1-1; D may be TRBD1 (6 bases). With 5 bases removed from V and 0 bases from J, the gap between germline ends came to 19 bases. This CDR3 spans 17 amino acids. Germline CDR1 is SEHNR and CDR2 is FQNEAQ (reference sequence). The DNA for the CDR3 is TGTGCCAGCAGCCGAATGCTCGGGGGGCCCATGAACACTGAAGCTTTCTTT. Residues: CASSRMLGGPMNTEAFF.

V and J are TRBV9 and TRBJ2-7; TRBD1 might be the D (8 bases). Germline lookup yields CDR1 SGDLS and CDR2 YYNGEE. This CDR3 comprises 15 residues. V was clipped by 0 bases and J by 2 bases, with 12 bases between them. The chain's CDR3 is CASSVGGGQAYEQYF. As DNA, the CDR3 is TGTGCCAGCAGCGTAGGGGGGGGACAGGCCTACGAGCAGTACTTC.

The chain links TRBV7-3 to TRBJ2-3, with 8 bases aligning to TRBD2. The CDR3 is 17 amino acids. Germline trimming cut 1 base from V and 3 bases from J; bases unmatched to any gene: 9. CDR1 is SGHTA, CDR2 FQGTGA, per germline. As DNA, the CDR3 is TGTGCCAGCAGCTTAATGTCGGCAGCGGGGGCGACAGATACGCAGTATTTT. As protein: CASSLMSAAGATDTQYF.

The J gene is TRBJ1-2, the V gene TRBV13; D might be TRBD1 (6 bases). Germline V gene sequence: CDR1 PRHDT, CDR2 FYEKMQ (reference sequence). This CDR3 has 14 residues. The V gene lost 5 bases and the J gene lost 8 bases, with 18 bases spanning the gap. CDR3 nucleotide sequence: TGTGCCAGCAGCGAAGGTACAGGGTTCGGGGGCTACACCTTC. It specifies CASSEGTGFGGYTF.

This clone appeared a single time. This chain connects TRBV5-4 to TRBJ2-5; tentative D call: TRBD2 (6 bases). The CDR3 length is 16 residues. Per the germline V gene, CDR1 is SGHNT and CDR2 is YYREEE (reference sequence). V lost 5 bases and J 2 bases, leaving 19 bases between the germline ends. The CDR3 DNA sequence: TGTGCCAGCAGGCAGGGACTTCCGGTTGGGCAAGAGACCCAGTACTTC. Amino acids: CASRQGLPVGQETQYF.

The chain couples TRBV5-1 to TRBJ2-1; 11 bases are shared with TRBD2. The V segment lost 4 bases and the J segment 8 bases; nucleotides outside the gene matches: 11. CDR1 SGHRS and CDR2 YFSETQ come from the germline V gene. The CDR3 extends over 16 amino acids. CDR3 region: CASSVYSGGAWDEQFF. Here the CDR3 DNA reads TGCGCCAGCAGCGTCTATAGCGGGGGGGCGTGGGATGAGCAGTTCTTC.

V gene TRBV16 combines with J gene TRBJ1-3, with a tentative D call TRBD1 (5 bases). The CDR3 is made up of 16 amino acids. Germline-derived CDR1 and CDR2 are KGHSY and FQNENV. Trimming removed 0 bases at V and 3 bases at J, with 12 bases between. CDR3 in DNA: TGTGCCAGCAGCCAATCGGCGGCAGGGCTTGGAAACACCATATATTTT. This gives the protein CASSQSAAGLGNTIYF.

The chain joins TRBV24-1 to TRBJ1-5, with 8 bases that match TRBD1. Losses at the gene ends were 7 bases for V and 4 bases for J; bases not matched to a gene: 2. CDR1 is KGHDR and CDR2 is SFDVKD in the germline V gene. This CDR3 is 13 amino acids long. CDR3 nucleotide sequence: TGTGCCACCAGGGACAGGGCAAATCAGCCCCAGCATTTT. Its translation: CATRDRANQPQHF.

The CDR3 region has the DNA TGTGCCATCAGTGTCGGAGAGAGGGCTGAAGCTTTCTTT. Its translation: CAISVGERAEAFF. The rearrangement joins TRBV10-3 to TRBJ1-1; D uncertain. This CDR3 has 13 residues. Between the trimmed V and J ends, which lost 4 bases and 6 bases, there was a span of 12 bases. Germline loops: CDR1 ENHRY, CDR2 SYGVKD.

The rearrangement joins TRBV9 to TRBJ2-1, with D tentatively TRBD1 (6 bases). Trimming took off 0 bases at V and 7 bases at J, with 8 bases between the two ends. The CDR3 loop spans 13 amino acids. Per the germline V gene, CDR1 is SGDLS and CDR2 is YYNGEE. In DNA form, the CDR3 reads TGTGCCAGCAGCGTAGGGACAGCGAATGAGCAGTTCTTC. Its translation is CASSVGTANEQFF.

The chain employs TRBV7-9 and TRBJ2-3, with 9 positions matching TRBD2. The CDR3 is 15 residues long. In germline, CDR1 is SEHNR, CDR2 FQNEAQ (reference sequence). Germline trimming cut 4 bases from V and 3 bases from J; bases unmatched to any gene: 5. For the CDR3, the DNA is TGTGCCAGCAGCTCAGCTAGCGGGACTACAGATACGCAGTATTTT. This sequence encodes CASSSASGTTDTQYF.

The V and J genes are TRBV9 and TRBJ2-3, with TRBD2 identical over 11 bases. The CDR3 covers 16 residues. After removal of 3 bases from V and 2 bases from J, the junction contained 5 bases not matched to a gene. CDR1 and CDR2 from the germline V gene are SGDLS and YYNGEE. CDR3 in DNA: TGTGCCAGCAGCGCTGGGACTAGCGGATACACAGATACGCAGTATTTT. It translates to CASSAGTSGYTDTQYF.

The chain joins TRBV12-3 or TRBV12-4 to TRBJ1-2; 10 bases fit TRBD1. Germline trimming cut 8 bases from V and 10 bases from J; bases unmatched to any gene: 4. The CDR3 sequence is 11 residues long. This CDR3 is CASGDRGHYTF. Here the CDR3 DNA reads TGTGCCAGCGGAGACAGGGGGCACTACACCTTC.

The V call is TRBV7-3, the J call TRBJ2-1; 11 bases map to TRBD2. V lost 5 bases and J lost 4; bases outside the gene matches: 4. Germline V gene data show CDR1 as SGHTA and CDR2 as FQGTGA. This CDR3 is 15 amino acids long. CDR3 sequence: CASSPGTSGYNEQFF. The CDR3 coding sequence is TGTGCCAGCAGCCCCGGGACTAGCGGATACAATGAGCAGTTCTTC.

This rearrangement joins TRBV21-1 to TRBJ1-5; TRBD1, the table's D call, was not compared with the DNA. TRBV21-1 is an annotated pseudogene. CDR3 length equals 21 residues. CDR3 loop: CASSKGAGGAGLLHSNQPQHF. The CDR3 DNA reads as TGTGCCAGCAGCAAAGGGGCAGGGGGCGCCGGGTTGTTACATAGCAATCAGCCCCAGCATTTT.

V gene TRBV29-1 combines with J gene TRBJ2-5; TRBD1 aligns across 10 bases. Trimming took 4 bases from V and 4 from J; bases not matched to a gene: 9. The V gene's germline CDR1 is SQVTM and CDR2 ANQGSEA. The CDR3 contains 15 residues. CDR3 nucleotide sequence: TGCAGCGTTGCCCTGGGACAGGGGAGAGGAGAGACCCAGTACTTC. It translates to CSVALGQGRGETQYF.

The rearrangement uses TRBV9 and TRBJ2-2, with 8 bases that match TRBD1. There are 18 residues in the CDR3. Looked up from germline, CDR1 is SGDLS and CDR2 is YYNGEE. Losses at the gene ends were 0 bases for V and 2 bases for J; bases not matched to a gene: 9. CDR3 residues: CASSVAQGADGNTGELFF. The CDR3 DNA is TGTGCCAGCAGCGTAGCTCAGGGGGCGGATGGTAACACCGGGGAGCTGTTTTTT.

The chain employs TRBV21-1 and TRBJ1-5; the table's D call TRBD1 went unverified against the DNA. TRBV21-1 has pseudogene status. The CDR3 is 16 amino acids. The CDR3 DNA is TGTGCCAGGAGGGGGAGATGGGGGCTCGATAGGCAGCCCCAGCATTTT. Amino acids: CARRGRWGLDRQPQHF.

This clone was seen once. V and J are TRBV12-3 or TRBV12-4 and TRBJ2-2; the D is unclear. The CDR3 is 13 residues long. The V end was cut by 4 bases, the J end by 4 bases, with 7 bases between. In nucleotides, the CDR3 is TGTGCCAGCAGTTCCAGAAGCACCGGGGAGCTGTTTTTT. Translated, it gives CASSSRSTGELFF.

The chain joins TRBV9 to TRBJ1-6; tentative D call: TRBD1 (5 bases). The germline gives CDR1 SGDLS, CDR2 YYNGEE. The length of the CDR3 is 15 residues. Trimming removed 3 bases from V and 9 bases from J, with 16 bases in between. Here the CDR3 reads CASSAGGDSFSPLHF. As DNA, the CDR3 is TGTGCCAGCAGCGCGGGAGGAGACAGTTTTTCACCCCTCCACTTT.

This chain joins TRBV7-6 and TRBJ1-3; D not certain. Trimming removed 5 bases from V and 4 bases from J, with 18 bases in between. This CDR3 has 16 residues. CDR1 is SGHVS and CDR2 is FNYEAQ in the germline V gene. The CDR3 spells CASSLFDILAGNTIYF. The DNA of the CDR3 is TGTGCCAGCAGCCTCTTTGACATTCTTGCGGGAAACACCATATATTTT.

This sequence joins TRBV15 and TRBJ1-1; D ambiguous. The length of the CDR3 is 15 residues. Germline assignment: CDR1 LNHNV and CDR2 YYDKDF (reference sequence). The germline V and J ends were trimmed by 0 bases and 1 base, with 9 bases remaining between them. In DNA, the CDR3 is TGTGCCACCAGCAGAGATGGCATGTCGAACACTGAAGCTTTCTTT. Its protein is CATSRDGMSNTEAFF.

DNA of the CDR3: TGTGCCAGCAGCTTGGGCGGTCTAGTCACAGATACGCAGTATTTT. Protein sequence: CASSLGGLVTDTQYF. V gene TRBV5-4 combines with J gene TRBJ2-3, with D uncertain. V dropped 0 bases and J dropped 2 bases, with 10 bases sitting between them. This CDR3 is 15 amino acids long. Per the germline V gene, CDR1 is SGHNT and CDR2 is YYREEE (reference sequence).

The genes are TRBV2 and TRBJ2-5; 10 bases are a match to TRBD1. Germline V gene lookup returns CDR1 SNHLY and CDR2 FYNNEI. The CDR3 runs to 15 residues. V trimming: 2 bases; J trimming: 5 bases; junction bases outside the gene matches: 5. CDR3 region: CASSESGQGRETQYF. DNA for the CDR3: TGTGCCAGCAGTGAATCGGGACAGGGGAGGGAGACCCAGTACTTC.

The rearrangement joins TRBV7-8 to TRBJ2-2; D is uncertain. The germline V and J ends were trimmed by 1 base and 7 bases, with 10 bases remaining between them. The germline V gene encodes CDR1 SGHVS and CDR2 FQNEAQ. There are 14 residues in the CDR3. CDR3 sequence reads: CASSLVVNGGELFF. CDR3 nucleotide sequence: TGTGCCAGCAGCTTAGTAGTGAACGGCGGGGAGCTGTTTTTT.

This clone was observed a single time. The CDR3: CASKAGQGFFSGANVLTF. The DNA of the CDR3 is TGCGCCAGCAAGGCGGGACAGGGCTTTTTCTCTGGGGCCAACGTCCTGACTTTC. The gene calls are TRBV5-1 and TRBJ2-6; 9 bases agree with TRBD1. Looked up from germline, CDR1 is SGHRS and CDR2 is YFSETQ. The CDR3 consists of 18 residues. The J segment lost 0 bases and the V segment lost 6 bases, leaving 10 bases of the junction unmatched. Filled out from reference TRBV5-1 and TRBJ2-6, the complete variable domain reads KAGVTQTPRYLIKTRGQQVTLSCSPISGHRSVSWYQQTPGQGLQFLFEYFSETQRNKGNFPGRFSGRQFSNSRSEMNVSTLELGDSALYLCASKAGQGFFSGANVLTFGAGSRLTVL.

V gene TRBV7-8 combines with J gene TRBJ1-2; 7 nucleotides align to TRBD1. The V and J ends lost 5 bases and 4 bases, in that order; junction bases with no gene match: 10. The CDR3 length is 15 residues. Germline V CDR1 and CDR2: SGHVS, FQNEAQ. CDR3 nucleotides: TGTGCCAGCAGCCGAACTACAGGGGATCTCTATGGCTACACCTTC. This gives the protein CASSRTTGDLYGYTF.